This T cell receptor beta chain comes out of a study of blood T cell repertoires in COVID-19. Study-wide background: Sites across the United States, Italy and Spain contributed samples from acute and convalescent COVID-19. T cells, B-cell-depleted T cells, or PBMCs supplied cDNA or gDNA.

Original handling: Reference gene primer amplification gave nucleated cell count estimates. Measured with immunoSEQ multiplex PCR; TCRdb has only the in-frame clones, and not every one. That table gives V, J and clone size, and the DNA gave D and trimming. The sample lists some 82,000 clones, approximately 80% occurring once. The CDR3 totals 12 residues. Trimming cost V 2 bases and J 12 bases; bases outside gene matches: 3. The genes are TRBV12-3 or TRBV12-4 and TRBJ2-1; 8 positions agree with TRBD1. The clonotype comes from a man at least 80 years old with acute or convalescent COVID-19. Source material: peripheral blood. CDR3 in amino acids: CASSLHDRGQFF. The CDR3, as DNA: TGTGCCAGCAGTTTACATGACAGGGGGCAGTTCTTC.